These 3 T cell receptor beta chains came from one sample sequenced in a study of blood T cell repertoires in COVID-19. Data came from immunoSEQ multiplex PCR; TCRdb stores just in-frame clones and leaves some out. The table lists almost 50,000 clones, around 68% of them singletons. Sample: peripheral blood. All receptors come from a woman between 70 and 85 years old with acute or convalescent COVID-19.

V and J are TRBV7-2 and TRBJ1-2; weak D call: TRBD1 (5 bases). This CDR3 is built from 13 residues. The V end was cut by 0 bases, the J end by 8 bases, with 10 bases between. The germline V gene encodes CDR1 SGHTA and CDR2 FQGNSA. CDR3 bases: TGTGCCAGCAGCTTAGCCCCCGGGGGAGGCTACACCTTC. It is translated as CASSLAPGGGYTF.

This clone was seen once. The rearrangement uses TRBV30 and TRBJ1-5; D is ambiguous. The CDR3 loop spans 13 amino acids. Germline lookup yields CDR1 GTSNPN and CDR2 SVGIG (reference sequence). V lost 5 bases, J lost 3 bases, and 11 bases lay in between. In DNA, the CDR3 is TGTGCCTGGGATAACAGTGCCAATCAGCCCCAGCATTTT. Protein sequence: CAWDNSANQPQHF.

The V call is TRBV5-1, the J call TRBJ2-3; D unclear. Germline lookup yields CDR1 SGHRS and CDR2 YFSETQ. The germline V and J ends were trimmed by 0 bases and 6 bases, with 14 bases remaining between them. The length of the CDR3 is 15 residues. This CDR3 reads CASSLAGDPSDTQYF. CDR3 sequence (DNA): TGCGCCAGCAGCTTGGCCGGTGATCCAAGTGATACGCAGTATTTT.